This T cell receptor beta chain was profiled in a study of glioma-infiltrating T cells. Study observations and caveats: Gliomas, especially low-grade, showed above-expected tissue-blood divergence; non-neoplastic patients showed below. Only very few CDR3 sequences appeared in both tissue and blood.

The germline CDR1 and CDR2 sequences are MDHEN and SYDVKM. This CDR3 is built from 15 residues. TCR alpha and beta CDR3 regions were amplified from RNA using iRepertoire nested multiplex PCR. Input was roughly 100-450 ng of tissue mRNA or PBMC total RNA. One entry per CDR3 protein results from TCRdb running MiXCR on the multiplex PCR reads. Of fewer than 110,000 distinct CDR3 sequences detected, about 30% appear once; the ten largest clones hold roughly 45%. This clonotype was seen a single time. Its antigen is undetermined. A junction end diverges from the germline sequence, so it may reflect a read error.

The rearrangement links TRBV28 to TRBJ2-3, with D perhaps matching TRBD2 (6 bases). Sequencing was performed on glioma tissue, nonneoplastic brain tissue, or PBMCs (not recorded which). The TCR originated in a human donor with low-grade glioma or glioblastoma, undergoing nonglioma brain surgery, or in good health (not recorded which). The CDR3 reads CANSSPGGRRDTQYF. The CDR3 bases are TGTGCCAACAGTTCCCCCGGGGGTCGACGAGATACGCAGTATTTT.